This entry is about one T cell receptor (beta chain). The CDR3 totals 16 residues. V lost 4 bases and J 5 bases, leaving 15 bases between the germline ends. CDR1 and CDR2 from the germline V gene are WSHSY and SAAADI. The sample belongs to a study of T cells in localized non-small cell lung cancer. Clones were read by immunoSEQ multiplex PCR, and TCRdb kept only the in-frame ones, dropping some. The table lists 20,000 to 25,000 clones, about 88% of them singletons. This chain joins TRBV10-2 and TRBJ1-6; no definite D call. The clonotype comes from a man aged 35-75 years with stage II squamous cell lung carcinoma. The sequenced sample was PBMCs, obtained before any cancer treatment. The CDR3 loop is CASSASGSPNNSPLHF. In DNA form, the CDR3 reads TGCGCCAGCAGTGCCTCCGGGTCCCCTAATAATTCACCCCTCCACTTT.